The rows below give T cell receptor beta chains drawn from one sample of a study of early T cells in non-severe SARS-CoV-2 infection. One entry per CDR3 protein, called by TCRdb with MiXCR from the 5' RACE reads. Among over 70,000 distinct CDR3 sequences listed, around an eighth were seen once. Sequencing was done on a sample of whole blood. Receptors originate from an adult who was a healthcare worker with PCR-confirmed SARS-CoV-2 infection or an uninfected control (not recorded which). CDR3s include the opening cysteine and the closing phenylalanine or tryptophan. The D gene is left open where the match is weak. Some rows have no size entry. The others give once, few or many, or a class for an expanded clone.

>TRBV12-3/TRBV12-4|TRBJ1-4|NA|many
CASSSTPLGEKLFF
TGTGCCAGCAGTTCGACCCCCTTGGGGGAAAAACTGTTTTTT
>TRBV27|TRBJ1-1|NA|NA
CASSQSWRTEVFF
TGTGCCAGCAGTCAATCATGGAGGACTGAAGTTTTCTTT
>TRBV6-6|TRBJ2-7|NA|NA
CASTQSYEQYF
TGTGCCAGCACTCAATCCTACGAGCAGTACTTC
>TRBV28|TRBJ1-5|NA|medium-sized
CASSLMGQPQHF
TGTGCCAGCAGTTTGATGGGACAGCCCCAGCATTTT
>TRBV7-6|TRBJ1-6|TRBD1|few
CASSLRDRGLGNSPLHF
TGTGCCAGCAGCTTAAGGGACAGGGGGCTTGGGAATTCACCCCTCCACTTT
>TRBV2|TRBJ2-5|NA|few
CASSEVPSQETQYF
TGTGCCAGCAGTGAAGTCCCTAGCCAGGAGACCCAGTACTTC
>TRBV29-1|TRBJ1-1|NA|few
CSVVTGNTEAFF
TGCAGCGTCGTAACAGGTAACACTGAAGCTTTCTTT
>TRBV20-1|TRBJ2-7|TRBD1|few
CSVKALTVQGAKYEQYF
TGCAGTGTTAAAGCCCTTACAGTGCAGGGGGCAAAGTACGAGCAGTACTTC
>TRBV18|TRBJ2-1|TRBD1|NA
CASSQQGVNNEQFF
TGTGCCAGCTCACAACAGGGGGTGAACAATGAGCAGTTCTTC
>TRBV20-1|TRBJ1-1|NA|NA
CSAREITRGVNTEAFF
TGCAGTGCTAGAGAAATCACACGGGGAGTGAACACTGAAGCTTTCTTT
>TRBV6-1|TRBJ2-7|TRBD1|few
CASTPRTGRDEQYF
TGTGCCAGCACTCCTCGGACAGGGAGAGACGAGCAGTACTTC
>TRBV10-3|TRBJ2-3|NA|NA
CAISDSGALDTQYF
TGTGCCATCAGTGATTCGGGAGCCCTAGATACGCAGTATTTT
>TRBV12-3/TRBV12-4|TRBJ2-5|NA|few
CASSFPVGTQYF
TGTGCCAGCAGTTTCCCTGTGGGGACCCAGTACTTC
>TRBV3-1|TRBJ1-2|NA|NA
CASSQDAREDGYTF
TGTGCCAGCAGCCAAGATGCCAGGGAGGATGGCTACACCTTC
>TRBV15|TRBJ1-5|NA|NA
CATSSPQGLQPQHF
TGTGCCACCAGCAGTCCTCAGGGGCTTCAGCCCCAGCATTTT
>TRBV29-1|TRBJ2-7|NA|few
CSYRTETYEQYF
TGCAGCTACCGGACGGAGACCTACGAGCAGTACTTC
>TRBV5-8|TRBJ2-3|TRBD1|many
CASSFSASRGLDTQYF
TGTGCCAGCAGCTTCTCGGCCAGCAGGGGGCTGGATACGCAGTATTTT
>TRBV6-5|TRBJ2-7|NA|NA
CASSYSGWDEDEQYF
TGTGCCAGCAGTTACTCCGGGTGGGATGAGGACGAGCAGTACTTC
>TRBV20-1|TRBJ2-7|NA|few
CSAQTSTGSYEQYF
TGCAGTGCTCAAACCTCGACTGGCTCCTACGAGCAGTACTTC
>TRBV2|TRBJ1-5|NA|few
CASKGSDRDSNQPQHF
TGTGCCAGCAAAGGTTCGGACAGAGATAGCAATCAGCCCCAGCATTTT
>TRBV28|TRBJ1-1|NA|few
CASRPHRPREAFF
TGTGCCAGCAGGCCCCATCGTCCGCGTGAAGCTTTCTTT
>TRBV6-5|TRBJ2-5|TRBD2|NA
CASSPQRDRKETQYF
TGTGCCAGCAGTCCACAGCGGGACCGGAAAGAGACCCAGTACTTC
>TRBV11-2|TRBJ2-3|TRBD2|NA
CASRRTSGIGDTQYF
TGTGCCAGCAGACGGACTAGCGGGATTGGAGATACGCAGTATTTT
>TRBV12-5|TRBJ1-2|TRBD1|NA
CASGSQGNHGYTF
TGTGCTAGTGGTTCACAGGGGAACCATGGCTACACCTTC
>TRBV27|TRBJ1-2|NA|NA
CASRLGANYGYTF
TGTGCCAGCAGACTGGGGGCTAACTATGGCTACACCTTC
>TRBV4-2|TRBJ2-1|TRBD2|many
CASSQASGPHSYNEQFF
TGTGCCAGCAGCCAAGCTAGCGGTCCTCACTCCTACAATGAGCAGTTCTTC
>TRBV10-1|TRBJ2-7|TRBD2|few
CASSEASERETDEQYF
TGCGCCAGCAGTGAGGCGAGCGAGCGGGAGACGGACGAGCAGTACTTC
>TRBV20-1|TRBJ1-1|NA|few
CSARDPRAGANTEAFF
TGCAGTGCTAGAGATCCGCGGGCGGGGGCGAACACTGAAGCTTTCTTT
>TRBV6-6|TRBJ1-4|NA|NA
CASSYSNEKLFF
TGTGCCAGCAGTTACAGCAATGAAAAACTGTTTTTT
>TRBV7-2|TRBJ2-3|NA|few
CASSPDSGFTDTQYF
TGTGCCAGCAGCCCGGACAGTGGGTTCACAGATACGCAGTATTTT
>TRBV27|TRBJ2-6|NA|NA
CASSFMGYSGANVLTF
TGTGCCAGCAGTTTTATGGGATACTCTGGGGCCAACGTCCTGACTTTC
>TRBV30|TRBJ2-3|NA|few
CAWSETGVTDTQYF
TGTGCCTGGAGTGAGACGGGGGTCACAGATACGCAGTATTTT
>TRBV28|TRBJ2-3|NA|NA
CASSLYGGTTDTQYF
TGTGCCAGCAGTTTGTACGGCGGGACCACAGATACGCAGTATTTT
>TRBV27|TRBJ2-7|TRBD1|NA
CASSPRQGNYEQYF
TGTGCCAGCAGTCCTAGACAGGGAAACTACGAGCAGTACTTC
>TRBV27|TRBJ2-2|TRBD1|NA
CASSPGQYTGELFF
TGTGCCAGCAGCCCGGGACAGTACACCGGGGAGCTGTTTTTT
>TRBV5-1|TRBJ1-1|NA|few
CASSSSPRARDTEAFF
TGCGCCAGCAGCTCCTCGCCCCGGGCGCGGGACACTGAAGCTTTCTTT
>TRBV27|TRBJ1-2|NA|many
CASSFGGARGYGYTF
TGTGCCAGCAGTTTCGGGGGCGCGCGTGGCTATGGCTACACCTTC
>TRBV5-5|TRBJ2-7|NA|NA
CASSVATSYEQYF
TGTGCCAGCAGCGTTGCCACTAGCTACGAGCAGTACTTC
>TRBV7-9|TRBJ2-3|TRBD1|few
CASSLTGADTQYF
TGTGCCAGCAGCCTGACAGGGGCAGATACGCAGTATTTT
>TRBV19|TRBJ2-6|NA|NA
CASSIGRASGANVLTF
TGTGCCAGTAGTATAGGAAGAGCCTCTGGGGCCAACGTCCTGACTTTC
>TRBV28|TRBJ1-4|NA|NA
CASSLTLDEEKLFF
TGTGCCAGCAGTCTAACTTTGGATGAGGAAAAACTGTTTTTT
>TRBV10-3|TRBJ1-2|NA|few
CAISAEGMRGYTF
TGTGCCATCAGTGCAGAGGGTATGAGGGGCTACACCTTC
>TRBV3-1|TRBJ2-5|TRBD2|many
CASSPPGGAETQYF
TGTGCCAGCAGCCCCCCGGGGGGGGCAGAGACCCAGTACTTC
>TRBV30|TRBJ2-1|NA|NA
CAWARGGVQFF
TGTGCCTGGGCTCGGGGAGGCGTGCAGTTCTTC
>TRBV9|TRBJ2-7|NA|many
CASSVEGNGLSREQYF
TGTGCCAGCAGCGTAGAAGGGAACGGACTTTCGCGCGAGCAGTACTTC
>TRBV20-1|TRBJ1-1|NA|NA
CSAGGGDTEAFF
TGCAGTGCTGGGGGCGGTGACACTGAAGCTTTCTTT
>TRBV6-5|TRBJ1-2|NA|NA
CATRNYGYTF
TGTGCCACTCGTAACTATGGCTACACCTTC
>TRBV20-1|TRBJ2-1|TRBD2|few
CSARVLAGGPNEQFF
TGCAGTGCTAGAGTTCTAGCGGGGGGCCCCAATGAGCAGTTCTTC
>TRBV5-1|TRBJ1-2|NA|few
CASSPGSGVMSAGYTF
TGCGCCAGCAGCCCCGGGTCAGGGGTTATGTCCGCTGGCTACACCTTC